Sequencing of this TCR beta chain was carried out in a study of control samples from healthy donors and cancer patients. The germline V gene has CDR1 LGHDT and CDR2 YNNKEL (reference sequence). CDR3 length: 13 residues. Deletions cut 4 bases from V and 4 bases from J, with 10 bases between. The assay was immunoSEQ multiplex PCR, and TCRdb's table has in-frame clones only and misses some. The data hold about 160,000 clones, with roughly 90% observed a single time. Sequencing used blood. The chain joins TRBV3-1 (or the pseudogene TRBV3-2) to TRBJ1-2; D perhaps matches TRBD1 (5 bases). This clonotype was sampled from a young man in good health. In DNA form, the CDR3 reads TGTGCCAGCAGCCTGGCAGGGTTCTATGGCTACACCTTC. This sequence encodes CASSLAGFYGYTF.